Below, one T cell receptor beta chain is given with its context. The data were taken from a study of blood T cell repertoires in COVID-19. In the study overall: Sites across the United States, Italy and Spain contributed samples from acute and convalescent COVID-19.

Here immunoSEQ multiplex PCR was the method, and the copy in TCRdb shows in-frame clones only, minus some. The data contain fewer than 350,000 clones, 85% of them singletons. Germline-derived CDR1 and CDR2 are SNHLY and FYNNEI. This CDR3 comprises 12 residues. V lost 6 bases and J lost 4, with 9 bases in between. The receptor's source is a woman aged 45-60 years who had recovered from COVID-19. The sample taken for sequencing was PBMCs or T cells enriched from blood (not recorded which). The genes are TRBV2 and TRBJ1-1, with D unresolved. CDR3: CASSVDITEAFF. The CDR3 DNA follows: TGTGCCAGCAGCGTAGACATCACTGAAGCTTTCTTT.